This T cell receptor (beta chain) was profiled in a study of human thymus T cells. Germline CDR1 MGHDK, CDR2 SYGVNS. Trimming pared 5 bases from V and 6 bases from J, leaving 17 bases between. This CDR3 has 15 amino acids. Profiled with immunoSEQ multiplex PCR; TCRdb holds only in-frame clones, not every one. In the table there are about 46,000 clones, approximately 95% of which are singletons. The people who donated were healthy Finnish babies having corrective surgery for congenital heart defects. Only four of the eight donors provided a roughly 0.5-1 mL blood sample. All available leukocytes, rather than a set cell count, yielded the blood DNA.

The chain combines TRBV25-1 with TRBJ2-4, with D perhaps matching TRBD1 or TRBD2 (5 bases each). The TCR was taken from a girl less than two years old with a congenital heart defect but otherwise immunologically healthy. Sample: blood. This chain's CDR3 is CASSPHARGRNIQYF. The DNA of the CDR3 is TGTGCCAGCAGTCCCCATGCGAGGGGACGAAACATTCAGTACTTC. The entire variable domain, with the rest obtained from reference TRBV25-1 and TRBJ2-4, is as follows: EADIYQTPRYLVIGTGKKITLECSQTMGHDKMYWYQQDPGMELHLIHYSYGVNSTEKGDLSSESTVSRIRTEHFPLTLESARPSHTSQYLCASSPHARGRNIQYFGAGTRLSVL.